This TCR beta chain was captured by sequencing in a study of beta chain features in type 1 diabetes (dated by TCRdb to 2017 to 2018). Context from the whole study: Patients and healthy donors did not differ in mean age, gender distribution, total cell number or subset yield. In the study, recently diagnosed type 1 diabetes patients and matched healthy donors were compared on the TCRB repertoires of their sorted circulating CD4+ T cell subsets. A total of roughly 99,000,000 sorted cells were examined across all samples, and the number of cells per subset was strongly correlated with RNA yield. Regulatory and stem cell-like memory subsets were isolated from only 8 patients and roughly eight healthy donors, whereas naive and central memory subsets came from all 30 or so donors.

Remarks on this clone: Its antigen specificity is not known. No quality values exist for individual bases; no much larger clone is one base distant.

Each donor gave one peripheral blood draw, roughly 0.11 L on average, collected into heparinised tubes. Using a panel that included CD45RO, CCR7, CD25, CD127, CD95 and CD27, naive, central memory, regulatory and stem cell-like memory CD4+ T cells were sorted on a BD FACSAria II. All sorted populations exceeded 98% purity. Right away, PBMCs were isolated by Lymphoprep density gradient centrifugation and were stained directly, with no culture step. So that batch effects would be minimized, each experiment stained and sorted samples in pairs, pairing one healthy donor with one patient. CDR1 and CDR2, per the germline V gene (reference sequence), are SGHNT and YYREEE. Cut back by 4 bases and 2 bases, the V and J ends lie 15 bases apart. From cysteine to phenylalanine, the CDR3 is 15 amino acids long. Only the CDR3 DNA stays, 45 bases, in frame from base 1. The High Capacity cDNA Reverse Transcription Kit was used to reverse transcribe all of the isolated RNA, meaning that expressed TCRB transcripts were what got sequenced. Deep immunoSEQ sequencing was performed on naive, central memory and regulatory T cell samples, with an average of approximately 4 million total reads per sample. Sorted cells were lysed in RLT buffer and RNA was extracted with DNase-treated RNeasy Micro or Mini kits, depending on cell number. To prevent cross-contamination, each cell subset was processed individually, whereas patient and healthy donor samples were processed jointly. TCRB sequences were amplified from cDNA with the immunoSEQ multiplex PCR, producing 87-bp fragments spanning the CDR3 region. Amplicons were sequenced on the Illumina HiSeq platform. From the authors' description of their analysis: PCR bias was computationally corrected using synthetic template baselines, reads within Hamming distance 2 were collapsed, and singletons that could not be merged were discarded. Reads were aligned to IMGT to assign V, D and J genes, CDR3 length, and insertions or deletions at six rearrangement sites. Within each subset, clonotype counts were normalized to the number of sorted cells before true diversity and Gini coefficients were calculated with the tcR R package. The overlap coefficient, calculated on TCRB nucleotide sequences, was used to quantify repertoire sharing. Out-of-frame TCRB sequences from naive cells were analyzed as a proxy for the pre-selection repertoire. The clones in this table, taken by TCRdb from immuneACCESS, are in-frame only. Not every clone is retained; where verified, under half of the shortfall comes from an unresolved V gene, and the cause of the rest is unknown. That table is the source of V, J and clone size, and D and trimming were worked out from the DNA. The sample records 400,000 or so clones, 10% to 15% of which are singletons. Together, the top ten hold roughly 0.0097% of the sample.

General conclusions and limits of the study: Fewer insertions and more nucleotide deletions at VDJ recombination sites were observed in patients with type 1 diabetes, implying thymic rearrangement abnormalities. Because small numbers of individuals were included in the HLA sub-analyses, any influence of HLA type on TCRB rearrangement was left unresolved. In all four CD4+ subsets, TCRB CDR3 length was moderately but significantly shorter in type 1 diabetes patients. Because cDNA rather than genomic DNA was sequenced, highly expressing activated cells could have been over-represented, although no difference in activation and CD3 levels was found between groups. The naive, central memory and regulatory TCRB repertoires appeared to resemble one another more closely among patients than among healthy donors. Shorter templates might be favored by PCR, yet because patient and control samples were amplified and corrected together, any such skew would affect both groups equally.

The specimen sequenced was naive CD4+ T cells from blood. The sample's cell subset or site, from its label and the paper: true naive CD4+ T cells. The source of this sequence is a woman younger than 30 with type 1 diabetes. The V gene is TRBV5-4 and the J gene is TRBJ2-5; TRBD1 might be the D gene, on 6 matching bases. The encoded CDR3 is CASSPPPGTQETQYF. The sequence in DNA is TGTGCCAGCAGCCCTCCGCCAGGGACACAAGAGACCCAGTACTTC.